This TCR beta chain was captured in a study of T cell responses to AZD1222 COVID-19 vaccine. Trimming pared 6 bases from V and 4 bases from J, leaving 13 bases between. CDR1 is LNHDA and CDR2 is SQIVND in the germline V gene (reference sequence). The CDR3 loop spans 14 amino acids. The protocol was immunoSEQ multiplex PCR, while the TCRdb copy is restricted to in-frame clones and leaves out a portion. The table records 150,000 or so clones, about nine tenths of them present only once. The source of this sequence is an adult in good health. The sample consisted of peripheral blood, taken on day 0 of AZD1222 vaccination. This chain links TRBV19 with TRBJ1-5; TRBD1 is a possible D gene (6 bases). CDR3 in amino acids: CASRMGQTNQPQHF. CDR3 nucleotides: TGTGCCAGTAGGATGGGACAAACAAATCAGCCCCAGCATTTT.